The 13 T cell receptor beta chains below were found in one sample sequenced in a study of T cells after yellow fever vaccination. Using its own MiXCR run on the 5' RACE reads, TCRdb lists one record per CDR3 protein. The sample holds hundreds of thousands of distinct CDR3 sequences, about 19% seen once. The source material was PBMCs, sampled 15 days after the yellow fever booster vaccination. The receptors come from a man aged 25-45 years who received the YFV17D yellow fever vaccine.

A few counts support this clonotype. The J gene is TRBJ2-7, the V gene TRBV7-7, with a weak D call TRBD2 (5 bases). The germline V and J ends were trimmed by 4 bases and 7 bases, with 14 bases remaining between them. Germline loops: CDR1 SSHAT, CDR2 FNYEAQ (reference sequence). This CDR3 is built from 13 residues. CDR3: CASSSDSSGEQYF. The DNA for the CDR3 is TGTGCCAGCAGCTCCGATTCCTCGGGGGAGCAGTACTTC.

This clonotype was detected many times. J is TRBJ2-1 and V is TRBV6-1; the D gene could be TRBD1 or TRBD2 (5 bases each). Trimming left V 6 bases short and J 0 bases short, with 9 bases between. The CDR3 has 14 residues. Germline values: CDR1 MNHNS, CDR2 SASEGT. This CDR3 is CASRPGSSYNEQFF. The CDR3 DNA reads as TGTGCCAGCAGGCCAGGGAGCTCCTACAATGAGCAGTTCTTC.

The J gene is TRBJ2-6, the V gene TRBV3-1; D is perhaps TRBD1 or TRBD2 (5 bases each). This CDR3 spans 17 amino acids. CDR1 LGHDT and CDR2 YNNKEL come from the germline V gene (reference sequence). V was trimmed by 1 base and J by 0 bases, leaving 10 bases between them. CDR3: CASSQALGVSGANVLTF. In DNA form, the CDR3 reads TGTGCCAGCAGCCAAGCCCTGGGGGTCTCTGGGGCCAACGTCCTGACTTTC.

The CDR3 sequence is CASSDQRDTTDTQYF. CDR3 nucleotides: TGTGCCAGCAGTGACCAGCGGGACACCACAGATACGCAGTATTTT. V usage is TRBV25-1 and J usage is TRBJ2-3, with a weak D call TRBD2 (7 bases). CDR1 MGHDK and CDR2 SYGVNS come from the germline V gene. The CDR3 contains 15 residues. Trimming took 3 bases from V and 2 from J, leaving 12 bases between them.

J is TRBJ1-5 and V is TRBV20-1; 7 nucleotides agree with TRBD1. The CDR3 is 15 amino acids. Trimming cost V 4 bases and J 4 bases; bases outside gene matches: 10. Germline V gene data show CDR1 as DFQATT and CDR2 as SNEGSKA (reference sequence). The CDR3 bases are TGCAGTGCTATTATACAGGGGCAGTCAAATCAGCCCCAGCATTTT. Amino acids: CSAIIQGQSNQPQHF.

This clonotype occurred a few times. V and J are TRBV29-1 and TRBJ2-7; D is possibly TRBD1 (6 bases). The V end was cut by 6 bases, the J end by 0 bases, with 12 bases between. Looked up from germline, CDR1 is SQVTM and CDR2 is ANQGSEA. CDR3 length: 13 residues. Written as DNA, the CDR3 is TGCAGCGTACTGACAGGCGACTCCTACGAGCAGTACTTC. Its translation: CSVLTGDSYEQYF.

The chain is built from TRBV7-2 and TRBJ2-3, with D maybe TRBD1 (6 bases). Germline V gene data show CDR1 as SGHTA and CDR2 as FQGNSA. The CDR3 consists of 14 residues. Trimming took off 6 bases at V and 8 bases at J, with 18 bases between the two ends. The DNA for the CDR3 is TGTGCCAGCAGTCGCCCGCCACGACAGGCTACGCAGTATTTT. This sequence encodes CASSRPPRQATQYF.

The chain carries TRBV4-3 and TRBJ1-2; TRBD1 is a possible D gene (5 bases). Looked up from germline, CDR1 is LGHNA and CDR2 is YSLEER. The CDR3 runs 15 residues. With 0 bases removed from V and 8 bases from J, the gap between germline ends came to 16 bases. CDR3 in amino acids: CASSQDPSSGVGYTF. CDR3 coding DNA: TGCGCCAGCAGCCAAGACCCGAGCTCGGGGGTCGGCTACACCTTC.

A few counts support this clonotype. This rearrangement joins TRBV11-3 to TRBJ2-3, with D perhaps given as TRBD1 or TRBD2 (7 bases each). The CDR3 consists of 15 residues. Trimming took off 5 bases at V and 1 base at J, with 13 bases between the two ends. The V gene's germline CDR1 is SGHNT and CDR2 YENEEA. The CDR3 DNA sequence: TGTGCCAGCAGCCAGGGGGGGGCAGGCACAGATACGCAGTATTTT. Amino acids: CASSQGGAGTDTQYF.

This clonotype was seen only a few times. The rearrangement links TRBV6-5 to TRBJ2-7; 9 nucleotides align to TRBD2. The CDR3 runs 15 residues. Germline-derived CDR1 and CDR2 are MNHEY and SVGAGI. Germline trimming cut 2 bases from V and 2 bases from J; bases unmatched to any gene: 4. CDR3: CASSYRLAGAYEQYF. The CDR3 nucleotides read TGTGCCAGCAGTTACAGATTAGCGGGGGCCTACGAGCAGTACTTC.

This clonotype has only a few counts. This chain links TRBV7-9 with TRBJ2-1, with D perhaps TRBD2 (5 bases). V lost 5 bases and J 8 bases, leaving 19 bases between the germline ends. Germline CDR1 SEHNR, CDR2 FQNEAQ (reference sequence). This CDR3 is built from 15 residues. Here the CDR3 reads CASSPPAGRTDEQFF. CDR3 coding DNA: TGTGCCAGCAGCCCGCCCGCTGGGAGAACCGATGAGCAGTTCTTC.

This clonotype came up many times. The chain is built from TRBV6-5 and TRBJ2-1; the D gene is possibly TRBD2 (5 bases). This CDR3 has 14 residues. Germline CDR1 reads MNHEY; CDR2 reads SVGAGI. V gave up 2 bases and J gave up 0 bases, with 5 bases separating them. The chain's CDR3 is CASSYGSSYNEQFF. CDR3 DNA: TGTGCCAGCAGTTACGGGAGCTCCTACAATGAGCAGTTCTTC.

J is TRBJ2-5 and V is TRBV10-3; perhaps TRBD2 as D (6 bases). CDR3 size: 14 residues. Germline assignment: CDR1 ENHRY and CDR2 SYGVKD. The V and J ends lost 6 bases and 4 bases respectively, with 15 bases between them. CDR3 in DNA: TGTGCCATCAGAGACGGAGGGTCGGGAGAGACCCAGTACTTC. Encoded protein: CAIRDGGSGETQYF.